What follows are 9 T cell receptor beta chains derived from one specimen sequenced in a study of shared clonotypes between healthy human individuals. Data came from immunoSEQ multiplex PCR; TCRdb stores just in-frame clones and leaves some out. The sample has under 1 million clones; 96% are singletons. It was CD45RO-negative cells, positively selected for CCR7, that made up naive CD8 cells, with terminally differentiated effector memory CD45RA+ cells excluded. The sample was naive CD8+ T cells sorted from blood. These receptors were collected from a man between 25 and 39 years old in good health.

The chain is built from TRBV2 and TRBJ2-1; 10 bases agree with TRBD1. V lost 4 bases, J lost 7 bases, and 4 bases stayed unmatched. The CDR3 covers 14 residues. The V gene's germline CDR1 is SNHLY and CDR2 FYNNEI. This chain's CDR3 is CASSGQGAGNEQFF. In DNA, the CDR3 is TGTGCCAGCAGTGGACAGGGGGCCGGTAATGAGCAGTTCTTC.

The chain joins TRBV11-1 to TRBJ1-2; 8 bases fit TRBD1. The CDR3 covers 15 residues. V lost 3 bases to trimming and J lost 2 bases; unmatched junction nucleotides: 5. Germline values: CDR1 SGHAT, CDR2 FQDESV (reference sequence). CDR3 amino acids: CASSFAGGANYGYTF. The CDR3 DNA follows: TGTGCCAGCAGCTTCGCAGGGGGCGCGAACTATGGCTACACCTTC.

Only one count was recorded for this clone. V usage is TRBV4-1 and J usage is TRBJ1-1; D is uncertain. Per the germline V gene, CDR1 is MGHRA and CDR2 is YSYEKL. The CDR3 sequence is 15 residues long. The V end lost 1 base, the J end lost 4 bases, and 13 bases lay between the germline ends. This CDR3 is CASSQGAIGFTEAFF. The CDR3 coding sequence is TGCGCCAGCAGCCAAGGTGCGATAGGTTTCACTGAAGCTTTCTTT.

This sequence joins TRBV28 and TRBJ2-1; 7 positions agree with TRBD2. The length of the CDR3 is 14 residues. The V gene's germline CDR1 is MDHEN and CDR2 SYDVKM. Trimming took 3 bases from V and 4 from J; bases not matched to a gene: 3. The CDR3 reads CASSFAGAYNEQFF. CDR3 bases: TGTGCCAGCAGTTTTGCGGGAGCGTACAATGAGCAGTTCTTC.

The chain combines TRBV10-3 with TRBJ2-1; tentative D call: TRBD2 (5 bases). The germline CDR1 and CDR2 sequences are ENHRY and SYGVKD. The CDR3 is 17 residues long. V lost 0 bases, J lost 6 bases, and 18 bases lay in between. CDR3 coding DNA: TGTGCCATCAGTGAGTCCCAAAGCGGAGAGATCTCCAATGAGCAGTTCTTC. Its translation: CAISESQSGEISNEQFF.

The gene calls are TRBV6-5 and TRBJ1-1; maybe TRBD1 (5 bases). CDR3 length: 14 residues. Germline-derived CDR1 and CDR2 are MNHEY and SVGAGI. V was pared by 2 bases and J by 6 bases, with 13 bases between. CDR3 region: CASSYDGLGAEAFF. The CDR3 coding sequence is TGTGCCAGCAGTTACGACGGGCTGGGGGCTGAAGCTTTCTTT.

This clone was observed a handful of times. V is TRBV30 and J is TRBJ2-1, with 9 bases that match TRBD2. The CDR3 contains 19 residues. Germline loops: CDR1 GTSNPN, CDR2 SVGIG (reference sequence). V was pared by 1 base and J by 0 bases, with 13 bases of the junction left unmatched. CDR3 protein: CAWSGLAGDELPSYNEQFF. CDR3 bases: TGTGCCTGGAGTGGGTTAGCGGGAGATGAACTCCCCTCCTACAATGAGCAGTTCTTC.

This sequence joins TRBV7-2 and TRBJ2-2; no reliable D call. The CDR3 totals 12 residues. Per germline, CDR1 SGHTA and CDR2 FQGNSA. Trimming cost V 4 bases and J 3 bases, with 3 bases left between them. DNA of the CDR3: TGTGCCAGCAGCTGGCACACCGGGGAGCTGTTTTTT. Its translation is CASSWHTGELFF.

This clone was recorded only once. The V call is TRBV7-8, the J call TRBJ2-7, with a weak D call TRBD1 (6 bases). This CDR3 contains 13 residues. V lost 4 bases and J 5 bases, leaving 12 bases between the germline ends. The germline V gene encodes CDR1 SGHVS and CDR2 FQNEAQ. The CDR3, as DNA: TGTGCCAGCAGCTATCCCCCAGGGGACGAGCAGTACTTC. This encodes CASSYPPGDEQYF.